The 23 T cell receptor beta chains given below trace back to one sample, sequenced in a study of T cells in Graves' hyperthyroidism and ophthalmopathy. There were TCR beta CDR3 regions amplified from RNA transcripts. Initially, a first-round RT-PCR of the TCR CDR3 employed the HTBI primer set. MiXCR, applied by TCRdb to the multiplex PCR reads, yields one record per CDR3 protein. The sample has 300,000 or so distinct CDR3 sequences; 17% are singletons. The material sequenced was blood. Receptors were obtained from a woman aged 60-75 years with Graves' ophthalmopathy.

The sample holds many counts of this clonotype. The chain couples TRBV20-1 to TRBJ2-3; 9 positions match TRBD2. Germline V CDR1 and CDR2: DFQATT, SNEGSKA (reference sequence). This CDR3 contains 15 residues. Unmatched junction bases numbered 7, after V lost 5 bases and J lost 1 base. The CDR3 spells CSASNSGGRTDTQYF. In DNA form, the CDR3 reads TGCAGTGCTTCTAATAGCGGGGGTCGCACAGATACGCAGTATTTT.

This clonotype was seen more than once but under ten times. This chain uses TRBV7-8 with TRBJ2-1; D perhaps matches TRBD1 (5 bases). The germline V gene encodes CDR1 SGHVS and CDR2 FQNEAQ. V lost 5 bases and J 2 bases, leaving 13 bases between the germline ends. This CDR3 region has 15 residues. The CDR3 is CASSPAGKPYNEQFF. In DNA form, the CDR3 reads TGTGCCAGCAGCCCAGCAGGGAAACCCTACAATGAGCAGTTCTTC.

This clonotype was seen at least ten times. The rearrangement uses TRBV28 and TRBJ1-2; D is unclear. The germline V gene has CDR1 MDHEN and CDR2 SYDVKM. The CDR3 is 14 residues long. V was shortened by 3 bases and J by 8 bases, with 16 bases between the two germline ends. The CDR3 nucleotides are TGTGCCAGCAGTTTTGACGCGCGAGTTGGGGGCTACACCTTC. Translating it yields CASSFDARVGGYTF.

This clonotype was counted at least ten times. V usage is TRBV6-1 and J usage is TRBJ1-1; D is ambiguous. Deletions cut 6 bases from V and 0 bases from J, with 5 bases between. The germline V gene has CDR1 MNHNS and CDR2 SASEGT. The CDR3 loop spans 12 amino acids. The CDR3 spells CASRYMNTEAFF. Written as DNA, the CDR3 is TGTGCCAGCAGGTACATGAACACTGAAGCTTTCTTT.

The genes are TRBV2 and TRBJ2-1; 8 positions agree with TRBD2. The CDR3 is 16 residues long. J gave up 7 bases and V 6 bases, and 14 bases lay outside the gene matches. In germline, CDR1 is SNHLY, CDR2 FYNNEI. CDR3 loop: CASREAGTRIRNEQFF. DNA of the CDR3: TGTGCCAGCAGAGAGGCCGGGACTAGAATCCGGAATGAGCAGTTCTTC. Drawing the rest from reference TRBV2 and TRBJ2-1, the complete variable domain is EPEVTQTPSHQVTQMGQEVILRCVPISNHLYFYWYRQILGQKVEFLVSFYNNEISEKSEIFDDQFSVERPDGSNFTLKIRSTKLEDSAMYFCASREAGTRIRNEQFFGPGTRLTVL.

Ten or more counts support this clonotype. The chain employs TRBV20-1 and TRBJ1-2; tentative D call: TRBD1 (6 bases). Germline V CDR1 and CDR2: DFQATT, SNEGSKA (reference sequence). The length of the CDR3 is 15 residues. The V and J ends lost 5 bases and 1 base respectively, with 17 bases between them. Here the CDR3 reads CSAPLTGVLNYGYTF. The CDR3 coding sequence is TGCAGTGCTCCATTGACAGGAGTCCTTAACTATGGCTACACCTTC.

This clonotype has a count of ten or more. The V and J genes are TRBV7-9 and TRBJ2-1; no clear D. V was pared by 5 bases and J by 8 bases, with 7 bases between. In germline, CDR1 is SEHNR, CDR2 FQNEAQ (reference sequence). The CDR3 loop spans 11 amino acids. DNA of the CDR3: TGTGCCAGCAGCCAGGCAGATGAGCAGTTCTTC. It codes for CASSQADEQFF. Supplemented by reference TRBV7-9 and TRBJ2-1, the full variable domain reads DTGVSQNPRHKITKRGQNVTFRCDPISEHNRLYWYRQTLGQGPEFLTYFQNEAQLEKSRLLSDRFSAERPKGSFSTLEIQRTEQGDSAMYLCASSQADEQFFGPGTRLTVL.

This clonotype was detected ten times or more. This chain uses TRBV5-1 with TRBJ2-5; D is unresolved. The germline V and J ends were trimmed by 4 bases and 4 bases, with 14 bases remaining between them. The germline CDR1 and CDR2 sequences are SGHRS and YFSETQ. This CDR3 comprises 14 residues. Here the CDR3 DNA reads TGCGCCAGCAGCCCCATGTCCGGGCTAGAGACCCAGTACTTC. Its protein product is CASSPMSGLETQYF.

The J gene is TRBJ2-3, the V gene TRBV3-1; 8 bases match TRBD2. The CDR3 sequence is 16 residues long. Trimming removed 3 bases from V and 2 bases from J; junction bases left unmatched: 7. Per germline, CDR1 LGHDT and CDR2 YNNKEL (reference sequence). CDR3 region: CASSQWASGLTDTQYF. The CDR3 bases are TGTGCCAGCAGCCAGTGGGCTAGCGGGCTCACAGATACGCAGTATTTT.

This clonotype was counted ten times or more. The chain combines TRBV6-1 with TRBJ1-2, with no clear D. CDR1 and CDR2 (germline): MNHNS, SASEGT. V lost 4 bases to trimming and J lost 4 bases, with 7 bases between them. This CDR3 comprises 12 residues. The chain's CDR3 is CASSAGLYGYTF. CDR3 bases: TGTGCCAGCAGTGCCGGCCTCTATGGCTACACCTTC.

This clonotype showed up just a few times. V is TRBV19 and J is TRBJ1-1; possible D gene TRBD1, 5 bases. CDR1 LNHDA and CDR2 SQIVND come from the germline V gene (reference sequence). This CDR3 is built from 15 residues. Trimming took 8 bases from V and 2 from J, leaving 18 bases between them. CDR3 amino acids: CASSPWGGSNTEAFF. CDR3 DNA: TGTGCCAGTTCCCCTTGGGGGGGGTCTAACACTGAAGCTTTCTTT.

This clonotype was counted only a few times. The rearrangement uses TRBV3-2 and TRBJ2-7. TRBV3-2 is a documented pseudogene. The CDR3 length is 13 residues. The CDR3 DNA reads as TGTGCCAGCAGCCAAGACGTTCGACCGGAGCAGTACTTC. Translation gives CASSQDVRPEQYF.

As concerns this clonotype: With a much larger clone just one base away, this may be a read error. The V and J genes are TRBV28 and TRBJ2-5, with 10 bases matching TRBD2. The germline V gene has CDR1 MDHEN and CDR2 SYDVKM. CDR3 size: 14 residues. CDR3 in amino acids: CAGRGTSVRETQYF. CDR3 bases: TGTGCCGGCAGGGGGACTAGCGTTAGGGAGACCCAGTACTTC.

In its sample, this clonotype was seen many times. The chain joins TRBV6-6 to TRBJ2-7; possible D gene TRBD1, 6 bases. Germline CDR1 is MNHNY and CDR2 is SVGAGI (reference sequence). The CDR3 length is 16 residues. V was trimmed by 0 bases and J by 2 bases, leaving 14 bases between them. The CDR3 protein is CASSYSRGGFAYEQYF. The CDR3 DNA sequence: TGTGCCAGCAGTTACTCGCGTGGGGGCTTCGCCTACGAGCAGTACTTC.

There are many counts of this clonotype. This chain uses TRBV6-2 or TRBV6-3 with TRBJ2-1; D is uncertain. CDR1 and CDR2 from the germline V gene are MNHEY and SVGEGT. The CDR3 sequence is 12 residues long. The germline V and J ends were trimmed by 5 bases and 2 bases, with 4 bases remaining between them. The CDR3 loop is CASSNAYNEQFF. The CDR3 DNA is TGTGCCAGCAGTAATGCCTACAATGAGCAGTTCTTC.

J is TRBJ2-2 and V is TRBV27, with 7 bases that match TRBD1. V gave up 6 bases and J gave up 8 bases; unmatched junction bases: 6. The germline gives CDR1 MNHEY, CDR2 SMNVEV (reference sequence). The CDR3 is made up of 13 amino acids. Here the CDR3 reads CASRLTGSGELFF. CDR3 in DNA: TGTGCCAGCAGGTTGACAGGGTCGGGGGAGCTGTTTTTT.

The sample holds a few counts of this clonotype. This sequence joins TRBV7-2 and TRBJ2-2; 10 nucleotides agree with TRBD1. V lost 6 bases to trimming and J lost 5 bases; unmatched junction nucleotides: 9. The CDR3 runs 16 residues. Germline V gene lookup returns CDR1 SGHTA and CDR2 FQGNSA. In DNA form, the CDR3 reads TGTGCCAGCAGATTAAACCCGGGACAGGGGACCGGGGAGCTGTTTTTT. Protein product: CASRLNPGQGTGELFF.

The V call is TRBV20-1, the J call TRBJ2-5; possible D gene TRBD1, 5 bases. CDR3 length: 13 amino acids. Germline lookup yields CDR1 DFQATT and CDR2 SNEGSKA (reference sequence). V shed 4 bases and J shed 0 bases, with 9 bases lying between them. The CDR3 sequence is CSATSGNQETQYF. As DNA, the CDR3 is TGCAGTGCTACTTCAGGGAACCAAGAGACCCAGTACTTC.

This clonotype was observed at least ten times. The genes are TRBV6-5 and TRBJ2-7; 10 positions agree with TRBD1. This CDR3 contains 14 residues. J gave up 4 bases and V 3 bases, and 3 bases lay outside the gene matches. The germline gives CDR1 MNHEY, CDR2 SVGAGI. CDR3 protein: CASSYRDRGYEQYF. Here the CDR3 DNA reads TGTGCCAGCAGTTATCGGGACAGGGGATACGAGCAGTACTTC.

V usage is TRBV6-2 or TRBV6-3 and J usage is TRBJ1-3, with 9 bases fitting TRBD1. With 6 bases clipped from V and 4 bases from J, the junction kept 13 bases outside the gene matches. The CDR3 loop spans 17 amino acids. Germline V gene sequence: CDR1 MNHEY, CDR2 SVGEGT. The CDR3 nucleotides are TGTGCCAGCAGACCGCCGGGACAGGGATTAAGAGGAAACACCATATATTTT. This sequence encodes CASRPPGQGLRGNTIYF.

The table lists this clonotype with many counts. The chain has TRBV2 and TRBJ1-4, with 8 nucleotides matching TRBD1. The CDR3 loop spans 13 amino acids. V shed 10 bases and J 5 bases; nucleotides not matched to a gene: 6. Per the germline V gene, CDR1 is SNHLY and CDR2 is FYNNEI. CDR3 residues: CATLRQGNEKLFF. The CDR3 DNA follows: TGTGCCACCTTAAGACAGGGGAATGAAAAACTGTTTTTT.

At least ten counts were recorded for this clonotype. V and J are TRBV20-1 and TRBJ2-3; the D gene is possibly TRBD1 (5 bases). V was shortened by 5 bases and J by 0 bases, with 9 bases between the two germline ends. The CDR3 length is 13 residues. Germline assignment: CDR1 DFQATT and CDR2 SNEGSKA (reference sequence). In nucleotides, the CDR3 is TGCAGTGCTCAGGGTGGGAGCACAGATACGCAGTATTTT. Its translation: CSAQGGSTDTQYF.

The chain links TRBV7-9 to TRBJ2-1, with TRBD2 matching over 8 bases. With 3 bases clipped from V and 9 bases from J, the junction kept 7 bases outside the gene matches. CDR1 is SEHNR, CDR2 FQNEAQ, per germline (reference sequence). The CDR3 length is 14 residues. This CDR3 reads CASSLGGLGFEQFF. CDR3 DNA: TGTGCCAGCAGCTTGGGGGGACTAGGGTTTGAGCAGTTCTTC.